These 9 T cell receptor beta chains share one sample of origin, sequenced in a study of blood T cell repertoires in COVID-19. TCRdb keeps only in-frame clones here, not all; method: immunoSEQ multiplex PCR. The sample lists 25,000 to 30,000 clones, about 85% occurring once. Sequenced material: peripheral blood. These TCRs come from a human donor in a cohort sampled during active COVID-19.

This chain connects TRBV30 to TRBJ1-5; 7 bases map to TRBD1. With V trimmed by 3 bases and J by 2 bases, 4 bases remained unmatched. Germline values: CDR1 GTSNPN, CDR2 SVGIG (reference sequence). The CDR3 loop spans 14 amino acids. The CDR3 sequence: CAWSLGQGNQPQHF. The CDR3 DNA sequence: TGTGCCTGGAGCCTCGGACAGGGCAATCAGCCCCAGCATTTT.

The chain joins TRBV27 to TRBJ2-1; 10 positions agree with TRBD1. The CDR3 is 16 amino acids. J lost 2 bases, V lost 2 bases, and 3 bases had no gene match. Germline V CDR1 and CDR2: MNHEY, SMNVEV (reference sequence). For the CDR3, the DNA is TGTGCCAGCAGTTTAGTTGGGACAGGGGCCTACAATGAGCAGTTCTTC. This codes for CASSLVGTGAYNEQFF.

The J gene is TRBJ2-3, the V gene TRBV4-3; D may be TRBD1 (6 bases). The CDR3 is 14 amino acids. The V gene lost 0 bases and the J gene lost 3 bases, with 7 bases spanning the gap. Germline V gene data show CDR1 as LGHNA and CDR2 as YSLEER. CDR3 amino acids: CASSQETGTDTQYF. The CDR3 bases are TGCGCCAGCAGCCAAGAAACAGGGACAGATACGCAGTATTTT.

Here the CDR3 reads CASSSLILADLPSTDTQYF. The CDR3 DNA is TGTGCCAGCAGCTCCTTAATCCTAGCAGACTTACCTAGCACAGATACGCAGTATTTT. J is TRBJ2-3 and V is TRBV5-4; D is perhaps TRBD2 (5 bases). V was shortened by 3 bases and J by 0 bases, with 23 bases between the two germline ends. The length of the CDR3 is 19 residues. The germline V gene encodes CDR1 SGHNT and CDR2 YYREEE (reference sequence).

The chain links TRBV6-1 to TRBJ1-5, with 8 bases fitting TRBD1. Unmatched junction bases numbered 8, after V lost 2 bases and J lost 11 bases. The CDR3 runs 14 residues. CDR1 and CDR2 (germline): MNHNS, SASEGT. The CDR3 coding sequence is TGTGCCAGCAGTGAAAGGCAGGGGGCCCCGGCCCAGCATTTT. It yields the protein CASSERQGAPAQHF.

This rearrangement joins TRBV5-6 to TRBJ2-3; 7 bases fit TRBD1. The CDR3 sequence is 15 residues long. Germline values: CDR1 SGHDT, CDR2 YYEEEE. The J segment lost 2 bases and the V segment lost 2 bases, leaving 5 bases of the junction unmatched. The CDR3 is CASSFTQGTTDTQYF. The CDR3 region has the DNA TGTGCCAGCAGCTTTACACAGGGGACCACAGATACGCAGTATTTT. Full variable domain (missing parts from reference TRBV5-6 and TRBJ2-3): DAGVTQSPTHLIKTRGQQVTLRCSPKSGHDTVSWYQQALGQGPQFIFQYYEEEERQRGNFPDRFSGHQFPNYSSELNVNALLLGDSALYLCASSFTQGTTDTQYFGPGTRLTVL.

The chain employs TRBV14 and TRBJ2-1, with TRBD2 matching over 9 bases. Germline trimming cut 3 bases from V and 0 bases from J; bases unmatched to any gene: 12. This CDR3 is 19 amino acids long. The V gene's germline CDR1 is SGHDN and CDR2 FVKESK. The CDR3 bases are TGTGCCAGCAGCCACCGAGGGGTGAGGGGACTAGCCTCCTACAATGAGCAGTTCTTC. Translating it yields CASSHRGVRGLASYNEQFF.

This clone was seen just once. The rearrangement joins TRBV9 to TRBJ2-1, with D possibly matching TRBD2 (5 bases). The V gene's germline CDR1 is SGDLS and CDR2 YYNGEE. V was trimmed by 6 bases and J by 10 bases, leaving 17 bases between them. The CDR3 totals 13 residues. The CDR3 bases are TGTGCCAGCACGCCGGACTGGGCGGGCGAGCAGTTCTTC. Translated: CASTPDWAGEQFF.

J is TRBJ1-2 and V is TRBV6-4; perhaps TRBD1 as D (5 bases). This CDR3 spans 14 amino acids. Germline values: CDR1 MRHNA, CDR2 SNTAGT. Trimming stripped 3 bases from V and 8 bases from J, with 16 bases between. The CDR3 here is CASSETAGSNGYTF. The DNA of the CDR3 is TGTGCCAGCAGTGAGACAGCAGGTAGTAACGGCTACACCTTC.